A selection of T cell receptor beta chains follows, all from one sample in a study of neoadjuvant anti-PD-1 for oral cavity cancer. The protocol was immunoSEQ multiplex PCR, while the TCRdb copy is restricted to in-frame clones and leaves out a portion. The top ten hold 2.7% of the sample, which has under 20,000 clones, roughly 70% seen once. The sequences come from PBMCs, collected before nivolumab (anti-PD-1) treatment. These TCRs come from a person between 40 and 85 years old with oral cavity squamous cell carcinoma. The CDR3 runs from the conserved cysteine through the conserved F or W. D genes are given only for firm matches. For some rows the clone size is stated as once, few or many, or as a class when expanded; others skip it.

>.|TRBV10-1|.|TRBJ1-1
CASGRGGSTEAFF
TGCGCCAGCGGGCGTGGGGGGAGCACTGAAGCTTTCTTT
>.|TRBV5-1|.|TRBJ1-3
CASSTAGDSGNTIYF
TGCGCCAGCAGCACCGCAGGGGACTCTGGAAACACCATATATTTT
>.|TRBV6-5|.|TRBJ2-7
CASMASYSYEQYF
TGTGCCAGCATGGCGTCCTACTCCTACGAGCAGTACTTC
>TRBD1|TRBV2|.|TRBJ2-4
CASKPGTGKNIQYF
TGTGCCAGCAAGCCTGGGACAGGGAAAAACATTCAGTACTTC
>.|TRBV5-8|few|TRBJ2-7
CASRSRRSEYEQYF
TGTGCCAGCAGATCTCGACGGTCGGAATACGAGCAGTACTTC
>TRBD1|TRBV7-8|few|TRBJ1-1
CASSGQGPKIEAFF
TGTGCCAGCAGCGGACAGGGGCCGAAGATTGAAGCTTTCTTT
>TRBD2|TRBV5-6|.|TRBJ2-7
CASSFPAGAGEQYF
TGTGCCAGCAGCTTCCCGGCGGGAGCAGGAGAGCAGTACTTC
>TRBD2|TRBV30|.|TRBJ2-7
CAWSDGLANYEQYF
TGTGCCTGGAGCGACGGACTAGCGAACTACGAGCAGTACTTC
>.|TRBV19|.|TRBJ1-4
CASSIDEYRATNEKLFF
TGTGCCAGTAGTATCGATGAGTACCGGGCAACTAATGAAAAACTGTTTTTT
>.|TRBV5-1|.|TRBJ2-1
CASSGGGHPWEDNEQFF
TGCGCCAGCAGCGGTGGGGGCCATCCCTGGGAGGACAATGAGCAGTTCTTC
>.|TRBV5-1|.|TRBJ2-3
CASSLGTTDTQYF
TGCGCCAGCAGCCTCGGGACCACAGATACGCAGTATTTT
>TRBD1|TRBV5-1|.|TRBJ1-1
CASRPWTGGNTEAFF
TGCGCCAGCAGACCCTGGACAGGGGGCAACACTGAAGCTTTCTTT
>.|TRBV7-8|.|TRBJ1-4
CASRGTVATNEKLFF
TGTGCCAGCAGGGGGACGGTTGCAACTAATGAAAAACTGTTTTTT
>.|TRBV30|few|TRBJ1-5
CAWSPQGVEPQHF
TGTGCCTGGAGTCCACAGGGAGTTGAGCCCCAGCATTTT
>TRBD2|TRBV28|few|TRBJ2-7
CASRHSPGLADQSGEQYF
TGTGCCAGCAGGCACTCCCCGGGACTAGCGGACCAAAGTGGCGAGCAGTACTTC
>.|TRBV29-1|.|TRBJ2-7
CSVEIPTVPLGQYF
TGCAGCGTTGAAATCCCGACAGTCCCCCTGGGGCAGTACTTC
>.|TRBV9|.|TRBJ1-5
CASSVDARDFNQPQHF
TGTGCCAGCAGTGTAGACGCTAGGGACTTCAATCAGCCCCAGCATTTT
>.|TRBV6-1|.|TRBJ1-1
CASSDRQQGGSTEAFF
TGTGCCAGCAGTGATAGACAACAAGGGGGGTCTACTGAAGCTTTCTTT
>TRBD2|TRBV27|.|TRBJ2-7
CASRLLAGDYEQYF
TGTGCCAGCCGCCTTCTAGCGGGAGACTACGAGCAGTACTTC
>TRBD1|TRBV30|.|TRBJ2-7
CAWSGQAVDTQYF
TGTGCCTGGAGCGGACAGGCCGTGGACACGCAGTACTTC
>.|TRBV11-3|.|TRBJ2-3
CASSLDRDTDTQYF
TGTGCCAGCAGCTTAGATCGAGACACAGATACGCAGTATTTT
>.|TRBV28|.|TRBJ1-5
CASSLSGTYQPQHF
TGTGCCAGCAGTTTGTCAGGGACGTATCAGCCCCAGCATTTT
>.|TRBV6-5|.|TRBJ2-2
CASSSNTGELFF
TGTGCCAGCAGCTCGAACACCGGGGAGCTGTTTTTT
>.|TRBV7-9|.|TRBJ2-5
CASSFPLGSGETQYF
TGTGCCAGCAGCTTCCCCCTAGGTAGTGGAGAGACCCAGTACTTC
>.|TRBV6-6|.|TRBJ2-5
CASSPPTQGRETQYF
TGTGCCAGCAGCCCCCCCACACAGGGAAGGGAGACCCAGTACTTC
>.|TRBV6-5|.|TRBJ2-2
CASSLWGANTGELFF
TGTGCCAGCAGTTTGTGGGGGGCTAACACCGGGGAGCTGTTTTTT
>.|TRBV5-1|.|TRBJ2-1
CASSLESSYNEQFF
TGCGCCAGCAGCTTAGAGAGCTCCTACAATGAGCAGTTCTTC
>TRBD1|TRBV30|.|TRBJ1-4
CAWNLQGAKEKLFF
TGTGCCTGGAATCTACAGGGGGCAAAGGAAAAACTGTTTTTT
>TRBD1|TRBV28|.|TRBJ1-5
CASSSTGGGQPQHF
TGTGCCAGCAGCTCGACAGGGGGCGGACAGCCCCAGCATTTT